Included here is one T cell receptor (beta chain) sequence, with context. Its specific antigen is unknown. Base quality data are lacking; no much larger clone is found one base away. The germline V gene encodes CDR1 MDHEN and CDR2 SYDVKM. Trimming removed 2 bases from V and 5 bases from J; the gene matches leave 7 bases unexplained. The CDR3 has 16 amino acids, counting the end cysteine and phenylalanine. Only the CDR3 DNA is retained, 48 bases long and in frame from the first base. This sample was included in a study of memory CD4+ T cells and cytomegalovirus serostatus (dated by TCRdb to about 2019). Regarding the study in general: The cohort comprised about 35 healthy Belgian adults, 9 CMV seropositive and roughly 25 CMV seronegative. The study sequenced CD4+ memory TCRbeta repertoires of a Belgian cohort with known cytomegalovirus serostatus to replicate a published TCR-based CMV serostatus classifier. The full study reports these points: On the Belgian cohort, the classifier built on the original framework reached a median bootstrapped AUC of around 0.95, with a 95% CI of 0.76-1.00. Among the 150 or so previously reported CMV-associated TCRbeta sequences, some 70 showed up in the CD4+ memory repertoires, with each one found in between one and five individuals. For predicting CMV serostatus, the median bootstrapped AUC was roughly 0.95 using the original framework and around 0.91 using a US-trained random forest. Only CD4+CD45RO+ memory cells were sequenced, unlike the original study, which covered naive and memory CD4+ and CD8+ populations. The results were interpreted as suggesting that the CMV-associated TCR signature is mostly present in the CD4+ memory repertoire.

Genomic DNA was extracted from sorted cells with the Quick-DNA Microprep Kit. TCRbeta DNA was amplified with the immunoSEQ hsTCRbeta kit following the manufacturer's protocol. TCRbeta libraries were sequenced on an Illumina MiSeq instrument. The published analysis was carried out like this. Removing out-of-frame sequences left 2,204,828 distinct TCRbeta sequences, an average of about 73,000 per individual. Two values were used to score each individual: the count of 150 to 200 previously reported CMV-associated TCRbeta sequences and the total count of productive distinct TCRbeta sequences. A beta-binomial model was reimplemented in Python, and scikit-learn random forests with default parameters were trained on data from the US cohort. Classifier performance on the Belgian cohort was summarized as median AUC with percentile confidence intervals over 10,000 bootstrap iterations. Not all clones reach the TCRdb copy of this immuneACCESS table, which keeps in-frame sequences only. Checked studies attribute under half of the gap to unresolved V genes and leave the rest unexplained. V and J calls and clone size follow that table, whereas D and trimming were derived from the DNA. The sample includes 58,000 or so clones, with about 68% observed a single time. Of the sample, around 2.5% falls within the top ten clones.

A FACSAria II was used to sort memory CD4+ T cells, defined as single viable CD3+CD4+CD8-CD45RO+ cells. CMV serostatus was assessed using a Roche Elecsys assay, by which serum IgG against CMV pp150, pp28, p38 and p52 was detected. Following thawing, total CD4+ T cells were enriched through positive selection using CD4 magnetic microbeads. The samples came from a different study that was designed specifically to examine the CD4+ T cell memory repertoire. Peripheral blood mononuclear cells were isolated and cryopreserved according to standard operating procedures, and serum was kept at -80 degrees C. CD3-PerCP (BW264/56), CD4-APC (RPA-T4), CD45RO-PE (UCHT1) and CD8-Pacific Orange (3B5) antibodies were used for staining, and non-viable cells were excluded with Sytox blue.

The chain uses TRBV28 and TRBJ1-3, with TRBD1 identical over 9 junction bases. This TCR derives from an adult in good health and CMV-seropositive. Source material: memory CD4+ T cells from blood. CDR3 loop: CASSLPTGTGRNTIYF. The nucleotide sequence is TGTGCCAGCAGTTTACCTACCGGGACAGGGAGAAACACCATATATTTT.